The 18 T cell receptor beta chains presented below share a single source sample, sequenced in a study of CD8 T cells in Susac syndrome. With random hexamers, reverse transcription was performed on about 0.45 to 1 ug of RNA. TCRdb reprocessed the immunoSEQ multiplex PCR reads with MiXCR, giving one entry per CDR3 protein. Of approximately 150,000 distinct CDR3 sequences in the sample, 94% are singletons; the top ten hold about 0.094%. The sequencing sample was made of CD4+ T cells from PBMCs. The receptors stem from a human donor with multiple sclerosis.

The chain employs TRBV12-3 or TRBV12-4 and TRBJ2-5; 12 positions agree with TRBD2. This CDR3 is built from 15 residues. With V trimmed by 7 bases and J by 5 bases, 8 bases remained unmatched. CDR3 DNA: TGTGCCAGCACTGGCCCGGGACTAGCGGGTGAGACCCAGTACTTC. Translating gives CASTGPGLAGETQYF.

This chain uses TRBV6-2 or TRBV6-3 with TRBJ2-7; unclear D gene. The ends were cut back, 6 bases at V and 0 bases at J, with 12 bases in the middle. This CDR3 has 14 residues. The germline V gene encodes CDR1 MNHEY and CDR2 SVGEGT. As DNA, the CDR3 is TGTGCCAGCAGATGGACCCCCAGCTCCTACGAGCAGTACTTC. Protein: CASRWTPSSYEQYF.

The chain couples TRBV2 to TRBJ1-5; unclear D gene. Between the trimmed V and J ends, which lost 6 bases and 8 bases, there was a span of 20 bases. Per germline, CDR1 SNHLY and CDR2 FYNNEI. This CDR3 comprises 15 residues. DNA of the CDR3: TGTGCCAGCAGGGATTTGCTACCGGGAGGCGAGCCCCAGCATTTT. This codes for CASRDLLPGGEPQHF.

This clonotype was observed a single time. The J gene is TRBJ2-5, the V gene TRBV28; no clear D gene. V was pared by 7 bases and J by 5 bases, with 11 bases between. This CDR3 spans 12 amino acids. Per the germline V gene, CDR1 is MDHEN and CDR2 is SYDVKM. In DNA, the CDR3 is TGTGCCAGCAACTCGTTGGGGGAGACCCAGTACTTC. The encoded protein is CASNSLGETQYF. Full variable domain (rest looked up from reference TRBV28 and TRBJ2-5): DVKVTQSSRYLVKRTGEKVFLECVQDMDHENMFWYRQDPGLGLRLIYFSYDVKMKEKGDIPEGYSVSREKKERFSLILESASTNQTSMYLCASNSLGETQYFGPGTRLLVL.

This chain joins TRBV6-6 and TRBJ2-2; D is possibly TRBD2 (5 bases). The CDR3 is 13 amino acids. The ends were cut back, 6 bases at V and 1 base at J, with 6 bases in the middle. In germline, CDR1 is MNHNY, CDR2 SVGAGI (reference sequence). For the CDR3, the DNA is TGTGCCAGCAGGAGCGGGAACACCGGGGAGCTGTTTTTT. This encodes CASRSGNTGELFF.

This chain links TRBV28 with TRBJ1-1, with D possibly TRBD1 on 5 matching bases. V gave up 6 bases and J gave up 7 bases, with 12 bases separating them. This CDR3 spans 12 amino acids. CDR1 and CDR2 from the germline V gene are MDHEN and SYDVKM. This CDR3 reads CASSLRQLEAFF. CDR3 nucleotide sequence: TGTGCCAGCAGCCTTCGACAGCTTGAAGCTTTCTTT. Based on the CDR3 plus reference TRBV28 and TRBJ1-1, the full variable domain is DVKVTQSSRYLVKRTGEKVFLECVQDMDHENMFWYRQDPGLGLRLIYFSYDVKMKEKGDIPEGYSVSREKKERFSLILESASTNQTSMYLCASSLRQLEAFFGQGTRLTVV.

The chain employs TRBV5-4 and TRBJ1-4; 7 positions match TRBD1. The J segment lost 8 bases and the V segment lost 0 bases, leaving 4 bases of the junction unmatched. The CDR3 spans 14 residues. The germline gives CDR1 SGHNT, CDR2 YYREEE (reference sequence). Here the CDR3 DNA reads TGTGCCAGCAGCTTGGGACAGGGTCGAGAAAAACTGTTTTTT. It translates to CASSLGQGREKLFF. Filled out from reference TRBV5-4 and TRBJ1-4, the complete variable domain reads ETGVTQSPTHLIKTRGQQVTLRCSSQSGHNTVSWYQQALGQGPQFIFQYYREEENGRGNFPPRFSGLQFPNYSSELNVNALELDDSALYLCASSLGQGREKLFFGSGTQLSVL.

This clonotype showed up just once. V usage is TRBV7-9 and J usage is TRBJ2-4; D possibly corresponds to TRBD2 (5 bases). V gave up 5 bases and J gave up 10 bases, with 15 bases separating them. Germline V CDR1 and CDR2: SEHNR, FQNEAQ (reference sequence). This CDR3 region has 13 residues. The chain's CDR3 is CASSPDSVGIQYF. The DNA for the CDR3 is TGTGCCAGCAGCCCGGACTCCGTAGGTATTCAGTACTTC. Using reference TRBV7-9 and TRBJ2-4 for the parts outside the CDR3, the full variable domain is DTGVSQNPRHKITKRGQNVTFRCDPISEHNRLYWYRQTLGQGPEFLTYFQNEAQLEKSRLLSDRFSAERPKGSFSTLEIQRTEQGDSAMYLCASSPDSVGIQYFGAGTRLSVL.

The chain links TRBV30 to TRBJ1-2; 9 nucleotides match TRBD1. J was trimmed by 1 base and V by 2 bases; bases with no gene match: 2. The CDR3 is made up of 14 amino acids. Germline CDR1 and CDR2: GTSNPN and SVGIG (reference sequence). Here the CDR3 reads CAWSRDRVNYGYTF. CDR3 sequence (DNA): TGTGCCTGGAGTCGGGACAGGGTTAACTATGGCTACACCTTC.

The chain employs TRBV24-1 and TRBJ2-1; TRBD1 matches at 10 bases. The V and J ends lost 4 bases and 10 bases, in that order; junction bases with no gene match: 9. CDR3 length: 15 amino acids. Germline V gives CDR1 KGHDR, CDR2 SFDVKD. CDR3 sequence (DNA): TGTGCCACCAGTGAGGCCGGGACAGGGGCATTAGAGCAGTTCTTC. Residues: CATSEAGTGALEQFF.

The gene calls are TRBV28 and TRBJ2-5; 8 positions match TRBD1. The ends lost 6 bases at V and 2 bases at J; junction bases unmatched: 8. The CDR3 extends over 15 amino acids. Germline lookup yields CDR1 MDHEN and CDR2 SYDVKM. For the CDR3, the DNA is TGTGCCAGCAGCTCCGGGACAGGATCACAAGAGACCCAGTACTTC. This codes for CASSSGTGSQETQYF.

The chain links TRBV2 to TRBJ1-5; 8 bases are shared with TRBD1. This CDR3 spans 14 amino acids. V lost 3 bases and J lost 6; bases outside the gene matches: 4. In germline, CDR1 is SNHLY, CDR2 FYNNEI. As DNA, the CDR3 is TGTGCCAGCAGTGACGGACAGGGCGGTCAGCCCCAGCATTTT. It yields the protein CASSDGQGGQPQHF.

The chain combines TRBV29-1 with TRBJ2-3, with 10 bases lining up with TRBD2. This CDR3 contains 15 residues. The germline gives CDR1 SQVTM, CDR2 ANQGSEA. V was clipped by 5 bases and J by 4 bases; unmatched bases: 9. The CDR3 coding sequence is TGCAGCGTTCAAGGAAGCGGGAGGGCCGCAGATACGCAGTATTTT. Amino acid sequence: CSVQGSGRAADTQYF.

The chain employs TRBV5-4 and TRBJ2-5, with 7 bases identical to TRBD1. This CDR3 has 13 residues. J lost 5 bases, V lost 3 bases, and 4 bases had no gene match. Germline lookup yields CDR1 SGHNT and CDR2 YYREEE (reference sequence). The DNA of the CDR3 is TGTGCCAGCAGCTACAGGGGTGCGGAGACCCAGTACTTC. Its protein is CASSYRGAETQYF.

V gene TRBV30 combines with J gene TRBJ1-1, with D maybe TRBD1 (6 bases). From germline, CDR1 is GTSNPN and CDR2 SVGIG (reference sequence). V was clipped by 2 bases and J by 5 bases, with 9 bases between them. The CDR3 spans 12 residues. DNA of the CDR3: TGTGCCTGGAGTCAAGGGGGAACTGAAGCTTTCTTT. Translated: CAWSQGGTEAFF.

J is TRBJ2-1 and V is TRBV30, with D possibly called TRBD1 or TRBD2 (6 bases each). The CDR3 has 19 residues. Germline V gene lookup returns CDR1 GTSNPN and CDR2 SVGIG (reference sequence). V gave up 0 bases and J gave up 0 bases, with 21 bases separating them. This CDR3 reads CAWSVPEGNDRSSYNEQFF. CDR3 DNA: TGTGCCTGGAGTGTACCGGAGGGAAATGACAGGAGCTCCTACAATGAGCAGTTCTTC. The entire variable domain, with the rest obtained from reference TRBV30 and TRBJ2-1, is as follows: SQTIHQWPATLVQPVGSPLSLECTVEGTSNPNLYWYRQAAGRGLQLLFYSVGIGQISSEVPQNLSASRPQDRQFILSSKKLLLSDSGFYLCAWSVPEGNDRSSYNEQFFGPGTRLTVL.

The CDR3 spells CASSFRNPAYNEQFF. The CDR3, as DNA: TGTGCCAGCAGCTTTCGGAACCCGGCCTACAATGAGCAGTTCTTC. The gene calls are TRBV7-8 and TRBJ2-1, with D uncertain. Trimming pared 3 bases from V and 2 bases from J, leaving 11 bases between. The CDR3 contains 15 residues. CDR1 and CDR2 from the germline V gene are SGHVS and FQNEAQ.

This clonotype turned up a few times. This chain links TRBV11-2 with TRBJ2-2; D perhaps matches TRBD2 (6 bases). V lost 1 base to trimming and J lost 8 bases, with 8 bases between them. The V gene's germline CDR1 is SGHAT and CDR2 FQNNGV. CDR3 length equals 13 residues. CDR3 bases: TGTGCCAGCAGCTTAGGGAGGGCAGGGGAGCTGTTTTTT. Its translation is CASSLGRAGELFF.